A selection of T cell receptor beta chains follows, all from one sample in a study of vaccination and CD4 T cells after COVID-19. These receptors' targets are unknown. One entry per CDR3 protein, called by TCRdb with MiXCR from the PCR reads. The sample contains under 15,000 distinct CDR3 sequences, roughly half of which appear only once. The specimen was CD4+ T cells from blood, cultured in vitro. All receptors derive from a human donor who had recovered from COVID-19. Both conserved end residues are part of each CDR3. A D gene is named only where the DNA matches it firmly. Clone size is given for some rows only: seen once, a few or many times, or a class if the clone is expanded.

d_gene	j_gene	abundance	v_gene	CDR3aa	CDR3nt
NA	TRBJ2-5	few	TRBV7-2	CASSPLGAQETQYF	TGTGCCAGCAGCCCCCTGGGCGCACAAGAGACCCAGTACTTC
TRBD1	TRBJ2-4	few	TRBV7-2	CASSPTGSRNIQYF	TGTGCCAGCAGCCCGACAGGGTCGAGAAACATTCAGTACTTC
TRBD1	TRBJ1-2	NA	TRBV6-2/TRBV6-3	CASSPPGTGRKYGYTF	TGTGCCAGCAGTCCTCCAGGGACAGGGAGGAAGTATGGCTACACCTTC
NA	TRBJ2-7	NA	TRBV7-9	CASSLAVSSYEQYF	TGTGCCAGCAGCTTAGCGGTGTCCTCCTACGAGCAGTACTTC
NA	TRBJ2-5	NA	TRBV5-1	CASNDTPQGRRETQYF	TGCGCCAGCAACGATACCCCGCAGGGGAGGAGAGAGACCCAGTACTTC
NA	TRBJ1-1	NA	TRBV3-1	CASSPRESNTEAFF	TGTGCCAGCAGCCCCCGAGAATCAAACACTGAAGCTTTCTTT
NA	TRBJ2-3	NA	TRBV10-3	CAISEADTQYF	TGTGCCATCAGTGAAGCAGATACGCAGTATTTT
TRBD2	TRBJ2-7	NA	TRBV5-1	CASSSPPGTRQTIGAYEQYF	TGCGCCAGCAGCTCGCCCCCCGGGACTAGACAAACAATCGGGGCCTACGAGCAGTACTTC
NA	TRBJ2-1	NA	TRBV6-1	CASQEGYNEQFF	TGTGCCAGCCAGGAGGGCTACAATGAGCAGTTCTTC
NA	TRBJ2-1	NA	TRBV15	CATSRDIGSYNEQFF	TGTGCCACCAGCAGAGATATAGGCTCCTACAATGAGCAGTTCTTC
NA	TRBJ2-7	NA	TRBV29-1	CSVDTRYEQYF	TGCAGCGTTGACACCCGCTACGAGCAGTACTTC
NA	TRBJ2-3	few	TRBV7-9	CASTPNGAGHTDTQYF	TGTGCCAGCACCCCGAACGGAGCGGGCCACACAGATACGCAGTATTTT
TRBD2	TRBJ2-2	NA	TRBV4-3	CASRGTLGLVPTGELFF	TGCGCCAGTAGGGGGACATTGGGACTAGTCCCCACCGGGGAGCTGTTTTTT
NA	TRBJ2-1	NA	TRBV6-1	CASSEADGVGGNEQFF	TGTGCCAGCAGTGAAGCAGACGGAGTTGGAGGCAATGAGCAGTTCTTC
NA	TRBJ2-3	few	TRBV19	CASSQPSAADTQYF	TGTGCCAGTAGTCAGCCCTCCGCCGCAGATACGCAGTATTTT
NA	TRBJ2-3	NA	TRBV11-2	CASSHRDDTDTQYF	TGTGCCAGCAGCCACCGGGACGACACAGATACGCAGTATTTT
TRBD2	TRBJ2-3	NA	TRBV28	CASSFPSGMSDTQYF	TGTGCCAGCAGTTTCCCTAGCGGGATGTCAGATACGCAGTATTTT
NA	TRBJ2-3	NA	TRBV29-1	CSVSQTTDTQYF	TGCAGCGTTTCCCAAACCACAGATACGCAGTATTTT
TRBD2	TRBJ2-1	NA	TRBV10-1	CASSPSTGGPYNEQFF	TGCGCCAGCAGTCCCTCGACGGGAGGGCCATATAATGAGCAGTTCTTC
TRBD1	TRBJ1-1	NA	TRBV10-3	CAVGQGDMNTEAFF	TGTGCCGTCGGACAGGGCGATATGAACACTGAAGCTTTCTTT
TRBD2	TRBJ2-2	NA	TRBV7-9	CASSSGASGNTGELFF	TGTGCCAGCAGCTCCGGGGCTAGCGGGAACACCGGGGAGCTGTTTTTT
TRBD1	TRBJ1-5	NA	TRBV6-1	CASRRQGGNQPQHF	TGTGCCAGCAGACGACAGGGTGGGAATCAGCCCCAGCATTTT
NA	TRBJ2-7	NA	TRBV7-9	CASSSGGADYEQYF	TGTGCCAGCAGCTCCGGCGGGGCAGACTACGAGCAGTACTTC
NA	TRBJ2-5	NA	TRBV7-9	CASSLTPAETQYF	TGTGCCAGCAGCCTAACTCCCGCGGAGACCCAGTACTTC
TRBD1	TRBJ1-1	NA	TRBV7-2	CASSFDRETEAFF	TGTGCCAGCAGCTTTGACAGGGAGACTGAAGCTTTCTTT
TRBD2	TRBJ2-7	few	TRBV2	CASIPQTSGLTYEQYF	TGTGCCAGCATCCCTCAGACTAGCGGGTTAACCTACGAGCAGTACTTC
NA	TRBJ2-3	NA	TRBV20-1	CSARPREVGQYF	TGCAGTGCTAGGCCTAGGGAGGTGGGGCAGTATTTT
TRBD1	TRBJ2-6	NA	TRBV27	CASSSLNGQGSSGANVLTF	TGTGCCAGCAGTTCTCTTAACGGACAGGGCTCCTCTGGGGCCAACGTCCTGACTTTC
NA	TRBJ1-3	few	TRBV20-1	CSASKGGAGNTIYF	TGCAGTGCTAGTAAAGGGGGGGCTGGAAACACCATATATTTT
NA	TRBJ1-5	NA	TRBV20-1	CSARDLRGMGNQPQHF	TGCAGTGCTAGAGATCTCCGGGGGATGGGCAATCAGCCCCAGCATTTT
NA	TRBJ2-2	NA	TRBV7-9	CASSVAKNTGELFF	TGTGCCAGCAGCGTAGCCAAGAACACCGGGGAGCTGTTTTTT
NA	TRBJ2-2	NA	TRBV20-1	CSARDPTGRTGELFF	TGCAGTGCTAGAGATCCTACAGGGCGAACCGGGGAGCTGTTTTTT
NA	TRBJ2-6	NA	TRBV5-4	CASSLVDSGANVLTF	TGTGCCAGCAGCTTGGTGGACTCTGGGGCCAACGTCCTGACTTTC
TRBD1	TRBJ1-2	medium-sized	TRBV6-1	CASRREGGADYTF	TGTGCCAGCAGGAGGGAAGGGGGCGCTGACTACACCTTC
NA	TRBJ1-5	few	TRBV19	CASSMGLLGGFSNQPQHF	TGTGCCAGTAGTATGGGACTTCTGGGAGGGTTTAGCAATCAGCCCCAGCATTTT
NA	TRBJ1-5	few	TRBV24-1	CATSDSGEGQGQPQHF	TGTGCCACCAGCGACTCAGGGGAGGGCCAAGGTCAGCCCCAGCATTTT
NA	TRBJ1-2	NA	TRBV5-3	CARSLGQKSNYGYTF	TGTGCCAGAAGCTTGGGCCAGAAATCTAACTATGGCTACACCTTC
NA	TRBJ1-1	NA	TRBV20-1	CSVIGRNTEAFF	TGCAGTGTGATCGGGAGGAACACTGAAGCTTTCTTT
NA	TRBJ2-7	NA	TRBV18	CASSPVASSYEQYF	TGTGCCAGCTCACCAGTCGCCAGCTCCTACGAGCAGTACTTC
NA	TRBJ2-7	NA	TRBV20-1	CSARGVTYEQYF	TGCAGTGCTAGGGGCGTAACCTACGAGCAGTACTTC
NA	TRBJ1-5	NA	TRBV5-4	CASSFGVSGNQPQHF	TGTGCCAGCAGCTTCGGGGTATCGGGCAATCAGCCCCAGCATTTT
NA	TRBJ2-3	few	TRBV4-2	CASSMGSRGDTQYF	TGTGCCAGCAGCATGGGTTCGAGGGGAGACACGCAGTATTTT
NA	TRBJ2-5	NA	TRBV20-1	CSASGGQLTQYF	TGCAGTGCTAGCGGGGGGCAATTGACCCAGTACTTC
NA	TRBJ1-6	NA	TRBV7-9	CASSLGQGGSHLHF	TGTGCCAGCAGCTTAGGGCAGGGAGGTTCACACCTCCACTTT
NA	TRBJ2-6	NA	TRBV7-3	CASSASGANVLTF	TGTGCCAGCAGCGCCTCTGGGGCCAACGTCCTGACTTTC
NA	TRBJ2-4	NA	TRBV27	CARNSRVAKNIQYF	TGTGCCAGAAACTCCCGGGTAGCCAAAAACATTCAGTACTTC
TRBD2	TRBJ2-7	NA	TRBV20-1	CSARLSGRAQPEQYF	TGCAGTGCTAGACTTAGCGGGAGAGCCCAACCTGAGCAGTACTTC
NA	TRBJ1-2	NA	TRBV28	CASSLKDGDTFGYTF	TGTGCCAGCAGTTTAAAGGACGGGGACACCTTCGGCTACACCTTC
NA	TRBJ2-6	NA	TRBV18	CASSETSGANVLTF	TGTGCCAGCTCAGAAACGTCTGGGGCCAACGTCCTGACTTTC